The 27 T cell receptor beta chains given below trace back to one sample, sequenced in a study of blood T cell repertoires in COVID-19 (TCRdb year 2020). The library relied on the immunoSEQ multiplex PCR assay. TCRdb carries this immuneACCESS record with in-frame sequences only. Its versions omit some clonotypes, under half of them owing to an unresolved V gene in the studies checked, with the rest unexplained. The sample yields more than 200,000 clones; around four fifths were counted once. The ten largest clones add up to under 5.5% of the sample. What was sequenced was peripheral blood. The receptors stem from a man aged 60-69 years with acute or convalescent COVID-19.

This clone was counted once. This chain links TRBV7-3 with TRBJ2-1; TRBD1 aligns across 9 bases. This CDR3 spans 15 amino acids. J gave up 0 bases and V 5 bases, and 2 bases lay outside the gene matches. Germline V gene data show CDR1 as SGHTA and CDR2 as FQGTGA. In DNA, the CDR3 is TGTGCCAGCAGCCTGGGACAGGGCTCCTACAATGAGCAGTTCTTC. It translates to CASSLGQGSYNEQFF.

This CDR3 is CASSVSGSGYNEQFF. The CDR3 DNA reads as TGTGCCAGCAGCGTATCTGGGTCGGGTTACAATGAGCAGTTCTTC. The chain has TRBV9 and TRBJ2-1, with no clear D. The ends were cut back, 1 base at V and 4 bases at J, with 12 bases in the middle. The germline CDR1 and CDR2 sequences are SGDLS and YYNGEE. The CDR3 extends over 15 amino acids.

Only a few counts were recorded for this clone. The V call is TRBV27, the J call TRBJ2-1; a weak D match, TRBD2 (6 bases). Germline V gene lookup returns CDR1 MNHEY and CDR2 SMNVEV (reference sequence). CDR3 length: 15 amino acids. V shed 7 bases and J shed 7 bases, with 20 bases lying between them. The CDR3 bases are TGTGCCAGCACCCCTCTAGCACAGAGCGGGAATGAGCAGTTCTTC. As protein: CASTPLAQSGNEQFF.

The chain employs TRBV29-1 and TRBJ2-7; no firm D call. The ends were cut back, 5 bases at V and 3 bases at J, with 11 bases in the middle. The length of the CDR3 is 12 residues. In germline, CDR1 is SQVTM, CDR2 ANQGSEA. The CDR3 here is CSVIKIGYEQYF. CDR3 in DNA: TGCAGCGTTATAAAGATCGGCTACGAGCAGTACTTC.

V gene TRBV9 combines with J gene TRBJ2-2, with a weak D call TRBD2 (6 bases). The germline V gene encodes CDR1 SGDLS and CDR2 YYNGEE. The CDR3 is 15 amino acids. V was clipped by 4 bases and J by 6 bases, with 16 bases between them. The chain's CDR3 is CASSPQSLAAGELFF. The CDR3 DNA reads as TGTGCCAGCAGCCCCCAGTCACTAGCTGCCGGGGAGCTGTTTTTT. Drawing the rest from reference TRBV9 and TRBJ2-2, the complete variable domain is DSGVTQTPKHLITATGQRVTLRCSPRSGDLSVYWYQQSLDQGLQFLIQYYNGEERAKGNILERFSAQQFPDLHSELNLSSLELGDSALYFCASSPQSLAAGELFFGEGSRLTVL.

The CDR3 here is CASSLFQGELDTGELFF. The DNA for the CDR3 is TGTGCCAGCAGCTTGTTCCAGGGGGAGTTAGACACCGGGGAGCTGTTTTTT. V and J are TRBV7-9 and TRBJ2-2, with 7 bases lining up with TRBD1. The junction had 10 bases not matched to a gene; V was cut back by 3 bases and J by 3 bases. This CDR3 is 17 amino acids long. The germline V gene has CDR1 SEHNR and CDR2 FQNEAQ (reference sequence).

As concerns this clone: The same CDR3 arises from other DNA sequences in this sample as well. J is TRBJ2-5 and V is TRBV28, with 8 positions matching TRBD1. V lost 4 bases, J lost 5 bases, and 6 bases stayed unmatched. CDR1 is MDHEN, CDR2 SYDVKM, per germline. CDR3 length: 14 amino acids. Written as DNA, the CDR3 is TGTGCCAGCAGTTCCAGGGGGCGGCGGGAGACCCAGTACTTC. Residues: CASSSRGRRETQYF.

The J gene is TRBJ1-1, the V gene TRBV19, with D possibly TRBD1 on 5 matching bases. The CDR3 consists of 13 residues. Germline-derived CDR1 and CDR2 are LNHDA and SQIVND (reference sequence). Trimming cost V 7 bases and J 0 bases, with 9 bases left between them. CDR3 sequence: CASKFRVNTEAFF. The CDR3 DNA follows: TGTGCCAGTAAATTCAGGGTGAACACTGAAGCTTTCTTT.

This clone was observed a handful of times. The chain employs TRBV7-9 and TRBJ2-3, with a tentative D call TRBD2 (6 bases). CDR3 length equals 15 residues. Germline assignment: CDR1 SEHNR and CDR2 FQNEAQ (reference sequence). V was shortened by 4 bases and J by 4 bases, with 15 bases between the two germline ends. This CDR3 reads CASSSVAGWADTQYF. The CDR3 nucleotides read TGTGCCAGCAGCTCAGTTGCGGGGTGGGCAGATACGCAGTATTTT.

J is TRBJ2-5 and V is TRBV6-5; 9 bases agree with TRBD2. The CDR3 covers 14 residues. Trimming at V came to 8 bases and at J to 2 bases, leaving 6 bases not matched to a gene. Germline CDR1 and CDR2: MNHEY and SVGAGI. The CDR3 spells CASEAGGRQETQYF. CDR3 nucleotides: TGTGCCAGCGAGGCGGGAGGGAGGCAAGAGACCCAGTACTTC.

The CDR3 spells CASSLGRGVDYGYTF. Written as DNA, the CDR3 is TGCGCCAGCAGCTTGGGCAGGGGGGTTGACTATGGCTACACCTTC. This chain uses TRBV5-1 with TRBJ1-2; 7 bases line up with TRBD1. The CDR3 totals 15 residues. Germline loops: CDR1 SGHRS, CDR2 YFSETQ. The V segment lost 0 bases and the J segment 3 bases; nucleotides outside the gene matches: 5.

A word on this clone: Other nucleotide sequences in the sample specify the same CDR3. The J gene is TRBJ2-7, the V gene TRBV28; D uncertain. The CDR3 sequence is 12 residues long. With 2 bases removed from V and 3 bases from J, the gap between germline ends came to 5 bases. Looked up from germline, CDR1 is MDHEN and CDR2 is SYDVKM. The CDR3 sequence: CASSLTGYEQYF. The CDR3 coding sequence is TGTGCCAGCAGTTTAACGGGCTACGAGCAGTACTTC.

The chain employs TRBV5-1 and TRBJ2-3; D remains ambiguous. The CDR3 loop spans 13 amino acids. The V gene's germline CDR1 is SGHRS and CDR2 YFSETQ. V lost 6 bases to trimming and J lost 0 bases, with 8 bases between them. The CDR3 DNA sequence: TGCGCCAGCACCGACATCAGCACAGATACGCAGTATTTT. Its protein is CASTDISTDTQYF.

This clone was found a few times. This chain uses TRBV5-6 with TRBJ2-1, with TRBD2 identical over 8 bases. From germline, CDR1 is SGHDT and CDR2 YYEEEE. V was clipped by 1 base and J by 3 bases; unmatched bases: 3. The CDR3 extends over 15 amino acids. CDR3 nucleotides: TGTGCCAGCAGCTTGATTCTAGCGGGCTACAATGAGCAGTTCTTC. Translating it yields CASSLILAGYNEQFF.

CDR3: CASSSPGGGTGELFF. CDR3 DNA sequence: TGTGCCAGCAGTTCCCCCGGGGGGGGCACCGGGGAGCTGTTTTTT. The V and J genes are TRBV11-2 and TRBJ2-2, with 8 bases fitting TRBD2. Trimming at V came to 6 bases and at J to 4 bases, leaving 7 bases not matched to a gene. CDR3 length: 15 residues. The V gene's germline CDR1 is SGHAT and CDR2 FQNNGV.

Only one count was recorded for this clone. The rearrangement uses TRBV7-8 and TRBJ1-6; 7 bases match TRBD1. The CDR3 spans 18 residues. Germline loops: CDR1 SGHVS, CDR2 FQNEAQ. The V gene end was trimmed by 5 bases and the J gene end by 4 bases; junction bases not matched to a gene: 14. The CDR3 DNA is TGTGCCAGCAGCGACCGGGGGAAGGCAGGGGGATATAATTCACCCCTCCACTTT. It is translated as CASSDRGKAGGYNSPLHF.

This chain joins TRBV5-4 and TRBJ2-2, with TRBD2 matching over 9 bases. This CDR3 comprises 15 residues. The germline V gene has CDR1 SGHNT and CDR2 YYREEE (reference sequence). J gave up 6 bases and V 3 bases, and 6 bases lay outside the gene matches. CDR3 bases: TGTGCCAGCAGCTCCGCGGGAGGGCCGCCCGGGGAGCTGTTTTTT. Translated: CASSSAGGPPGELFF.

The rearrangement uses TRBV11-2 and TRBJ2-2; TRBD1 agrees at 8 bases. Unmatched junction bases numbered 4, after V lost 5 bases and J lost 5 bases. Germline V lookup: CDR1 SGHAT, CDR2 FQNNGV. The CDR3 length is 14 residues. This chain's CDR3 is CASSARQGTGELFF. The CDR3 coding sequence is TGTGCCAGCAGCGCAAGACAGGGGACCGGGGAGCTGTTTTTT.

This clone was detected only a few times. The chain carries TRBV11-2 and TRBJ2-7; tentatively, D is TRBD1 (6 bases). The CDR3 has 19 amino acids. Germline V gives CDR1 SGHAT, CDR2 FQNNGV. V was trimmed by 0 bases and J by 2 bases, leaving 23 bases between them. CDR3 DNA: TGTGCCAGCAGCTTAGAAGGACCTGCCAGGGGCATCTTTCCCTACGAGCAGTACTTC. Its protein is CASSLEGPARGIFPYEQYF.

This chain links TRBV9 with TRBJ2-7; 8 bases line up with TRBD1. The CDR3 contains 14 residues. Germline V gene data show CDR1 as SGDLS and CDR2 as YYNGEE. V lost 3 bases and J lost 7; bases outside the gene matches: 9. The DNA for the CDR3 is TGTGCCAGCAGCGCGGGACAGGCTCAAGGGGAGCAGTACTTC. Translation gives CASSAGQAQGEQYF.

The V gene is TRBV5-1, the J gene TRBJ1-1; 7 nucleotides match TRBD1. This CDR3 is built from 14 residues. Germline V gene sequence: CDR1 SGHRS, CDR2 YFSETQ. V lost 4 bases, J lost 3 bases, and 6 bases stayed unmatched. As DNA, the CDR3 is TGCGCCAGCAGCCCGGGGGACAGTTACACTGAAGCTTTCTTT. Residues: CASSPGDSYTEAFF. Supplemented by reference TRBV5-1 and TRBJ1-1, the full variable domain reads KAGVTQTPRYLIKTRGQQVTLSCSPISGHRSVSWYQQTPGQGLQFLFEYFSETQRNKGNFPGRFSGRQFSNSRSEMNVSTLELGDSALYLCASSPGDSYTEAFFGQGTRLTVV.

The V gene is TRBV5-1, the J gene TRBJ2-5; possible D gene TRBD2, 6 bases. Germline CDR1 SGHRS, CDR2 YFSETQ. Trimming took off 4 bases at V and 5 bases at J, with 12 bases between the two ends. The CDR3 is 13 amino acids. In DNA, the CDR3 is TGCGCCAGCAGCAGGGACTGGGGGGAGACCCAGTACTTC. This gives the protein CASSRDWGETQYF.

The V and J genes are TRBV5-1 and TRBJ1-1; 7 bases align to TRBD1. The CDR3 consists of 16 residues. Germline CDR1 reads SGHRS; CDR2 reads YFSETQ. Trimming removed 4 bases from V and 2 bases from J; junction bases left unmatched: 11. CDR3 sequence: CASSPTVDRLNTEAFF. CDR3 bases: TGCGCCAGCAGCCCAACGGTGGACAGGCTCAACACTGAAGCTTTCTTT.

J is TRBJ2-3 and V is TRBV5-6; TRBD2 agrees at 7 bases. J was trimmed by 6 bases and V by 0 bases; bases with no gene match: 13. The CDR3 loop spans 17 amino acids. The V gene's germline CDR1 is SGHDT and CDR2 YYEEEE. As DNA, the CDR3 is TGTGCCAGCAGCTTGGGTGGGGCTAGCGGACCCCAGGATACGCAGTATTTT. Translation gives CASSLGGASGPQDTQYF.

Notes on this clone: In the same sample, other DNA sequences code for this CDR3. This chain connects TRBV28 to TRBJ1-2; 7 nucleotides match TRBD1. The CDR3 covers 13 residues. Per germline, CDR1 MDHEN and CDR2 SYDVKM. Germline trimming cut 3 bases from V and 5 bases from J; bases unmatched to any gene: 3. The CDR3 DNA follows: TGTGCCAGCAGTTTGACAGGGACATATGGCTACACCTTC. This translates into CASSLTGTYGYTF.

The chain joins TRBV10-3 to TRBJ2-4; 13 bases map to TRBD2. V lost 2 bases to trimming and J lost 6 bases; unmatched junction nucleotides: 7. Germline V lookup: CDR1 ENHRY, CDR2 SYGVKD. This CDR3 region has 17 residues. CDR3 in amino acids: CAISEPARTSGRNIQYF. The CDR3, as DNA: TGTGCCATCAGTGAGCCCGCCCGGACTAGCGGGAGAAACATTCAGTACTTC.

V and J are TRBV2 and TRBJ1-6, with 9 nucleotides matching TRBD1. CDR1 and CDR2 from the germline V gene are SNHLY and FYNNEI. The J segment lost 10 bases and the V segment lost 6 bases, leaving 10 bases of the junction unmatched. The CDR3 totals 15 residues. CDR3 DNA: TGTGCCAGCAGAATTACAGACAGGGGGGGATCACCCCTCCACTTT. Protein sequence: CASRITDRGGSPLHF.